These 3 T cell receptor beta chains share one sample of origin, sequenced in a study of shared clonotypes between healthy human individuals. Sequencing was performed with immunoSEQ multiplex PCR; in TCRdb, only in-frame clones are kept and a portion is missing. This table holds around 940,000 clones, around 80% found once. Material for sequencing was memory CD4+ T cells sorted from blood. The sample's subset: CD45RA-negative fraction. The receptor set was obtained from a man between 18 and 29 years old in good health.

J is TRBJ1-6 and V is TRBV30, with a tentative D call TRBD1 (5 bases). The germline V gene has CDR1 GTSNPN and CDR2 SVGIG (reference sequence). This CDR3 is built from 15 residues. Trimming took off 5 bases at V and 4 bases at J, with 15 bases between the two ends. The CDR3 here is CAWGTRQLYNSPLHF. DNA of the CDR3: TGTGCCTGGGGGACCAGGCAGTTATATAATTCACCCCTCCACTTT.

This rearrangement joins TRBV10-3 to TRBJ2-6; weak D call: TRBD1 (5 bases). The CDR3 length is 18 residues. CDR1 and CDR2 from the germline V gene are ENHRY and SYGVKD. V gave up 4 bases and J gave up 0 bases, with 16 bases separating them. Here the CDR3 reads CAISGATQGSSGANVLTF. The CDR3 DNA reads TGTGCCATCAGTGGAGCCACCCAGGGAAGCTCTGGGGCCAACGTCCTGACTTTC.

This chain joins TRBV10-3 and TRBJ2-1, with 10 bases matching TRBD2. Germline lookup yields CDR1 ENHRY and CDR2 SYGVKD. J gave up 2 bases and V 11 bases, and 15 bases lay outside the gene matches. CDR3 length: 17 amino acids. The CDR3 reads CASGSSGGAQTYNEQFF. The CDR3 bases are TGTGCCTCGGGGAGCAGCGGGGGGGCCCAGACCTACAATGAGCAGTTCTTC.